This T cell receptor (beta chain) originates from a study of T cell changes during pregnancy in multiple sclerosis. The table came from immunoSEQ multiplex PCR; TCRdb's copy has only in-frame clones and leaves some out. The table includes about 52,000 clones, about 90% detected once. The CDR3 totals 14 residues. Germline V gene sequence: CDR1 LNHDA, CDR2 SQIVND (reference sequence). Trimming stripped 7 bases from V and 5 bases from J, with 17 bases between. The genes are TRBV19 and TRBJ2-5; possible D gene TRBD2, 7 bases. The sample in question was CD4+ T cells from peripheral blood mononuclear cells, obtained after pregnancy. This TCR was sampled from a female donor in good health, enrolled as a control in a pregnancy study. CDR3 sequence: CASTSRGGQETQYF. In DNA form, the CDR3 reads TGTGCCAGTACCAGTAGGGGGGGTCAGGAGACCCAGTACTTC.